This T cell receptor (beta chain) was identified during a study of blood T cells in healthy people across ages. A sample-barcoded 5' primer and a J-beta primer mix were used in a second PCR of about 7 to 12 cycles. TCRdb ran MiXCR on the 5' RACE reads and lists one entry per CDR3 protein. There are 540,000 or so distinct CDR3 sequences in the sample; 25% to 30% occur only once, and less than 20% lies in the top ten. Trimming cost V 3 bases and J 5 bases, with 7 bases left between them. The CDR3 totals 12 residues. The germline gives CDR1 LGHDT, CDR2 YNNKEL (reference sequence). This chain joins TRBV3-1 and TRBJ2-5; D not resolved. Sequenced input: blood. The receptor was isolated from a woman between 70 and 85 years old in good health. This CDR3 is CASSQLRETQYF. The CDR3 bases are TGTGCCAGCAGCCAGCTCCGGGAGACCCAGTACTTC.